This TCR beta chain was sequenced for a study of T cell repertoires in cytomegalovirus infection. CDR3 size: 13 residues. Germline CDR1 reads SEHNR; CDR2 reads FQNEAQ (reference sequence). With 3 bases removed from V and 5 bases from J, the gap between germline ends came to 11 bases. This clonotype occurred many times. TCRdb re-derived calls from the reads in MiXCR, one entry per CDR3 protein. This sample has almost 500,000 distinct CDR3 sequences, with approximately 10% found just once. The chain employs TRBV7-9 and TRBJ2-7; D is unresolved. The receptor was derived from a human donor in good health (CMV status not recorded). Some clones in this sample may be carry-over from other donors' samples. The source material was PBMCs. CDR3 in amino acids: CASSFEWVDEQYF. The DNA for the CDR3 is TGTGCCAGCAGCTTTGAGTGGGTAGACGAGCAGTACTTC.